The present T cell receptor (beta chain) was sequenced within a study of T-cell memory formation after mild COVID-19. Findings and limits, study-wide: Contracting CD4+ clones sat mainly in CM and EM; CD8+ in EMRA. The study detected some responding clones in pre-infection memory, suggesting cross-reactive memory joined. The authors did not confirm SARS-CoV-2 specificity of second-wave clones peaking day 37.

The CDR3 contains 15 residues. V lost 2 bases and J lost 2, with 14 bases in between. Germline loops: CDR1 SGHRS, CDR2 YFSETQ. Employing constant-segment primers, 5'RACE generated TCR alpha and TCR beta cDNA libraries bearing sample barcodes and UMIs. TCRdb analysed the 5' RACE reads with MiXCR anew, one entry per CDR3 protein. This table has tens of thousands of distinct CDR3 sequences, over 15% appearing once. Notes on this clonotype: Its specificity is not known.

This clonotype was obtained from an adult woman who had mild COVID-19 (a few samples of this study predate the infection). Cell type and time point are not known. Sequencing was performed on PBMCs or a T cell subset sorted from them (not recorded which). The chain recombines TRBV5-1 with TRBJ2-7; tentatively, D is TRBD1 (5 bases). DNA for the CDR3: TGCGCCAGCAGCTTAAGGGTCCAGGGAACCTACGAGCAGTACTTC. This gives the protein CASSLRVQGTYEQYF.